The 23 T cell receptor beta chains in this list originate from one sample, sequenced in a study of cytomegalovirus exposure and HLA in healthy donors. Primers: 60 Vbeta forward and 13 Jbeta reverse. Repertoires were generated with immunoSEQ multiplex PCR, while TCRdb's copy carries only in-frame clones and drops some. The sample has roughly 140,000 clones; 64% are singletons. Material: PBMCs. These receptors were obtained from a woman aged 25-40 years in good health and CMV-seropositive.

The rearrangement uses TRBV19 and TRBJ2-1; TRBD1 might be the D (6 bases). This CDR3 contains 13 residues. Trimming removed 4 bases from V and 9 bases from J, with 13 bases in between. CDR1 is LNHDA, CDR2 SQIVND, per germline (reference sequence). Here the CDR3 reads CASSTTGVGEQFF. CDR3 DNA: TGTGCCAGTAGTACGACAGGCGTGGGTGAGCAGTTCTTC.

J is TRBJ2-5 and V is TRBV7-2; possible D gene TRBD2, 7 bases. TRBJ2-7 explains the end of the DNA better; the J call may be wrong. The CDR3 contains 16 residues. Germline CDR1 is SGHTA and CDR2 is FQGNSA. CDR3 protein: CASSLVAGRGAYEQYF. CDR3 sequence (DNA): TGTGCCAGCAGCTTAGTGGCGGGGAGGGGGGCTTACGAGCAGTACTTC.

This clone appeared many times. Here the CDR3 DNA reads TGTGCCAGCCTTCCTATCTCTCAAGAGACCCAGTACTTC. It is translated as CASLPISQETQYF. The chain links TRBV2 to TRBJ2-5; D remains ambiguous. Germline V CDR1 and CDR2: SNHLY, FYNNEI. CDR3 length: 13 amino acids. V was clipped by 8 bases and J by 2 bases, with 12 bases between them.

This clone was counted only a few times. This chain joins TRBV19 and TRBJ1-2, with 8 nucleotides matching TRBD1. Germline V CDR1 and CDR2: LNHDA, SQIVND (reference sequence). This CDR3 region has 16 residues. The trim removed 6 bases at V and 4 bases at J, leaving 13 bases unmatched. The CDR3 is CASRPGQVIGLYGYTF. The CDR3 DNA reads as TGTGCCAGTAGGCCGGGACAGGTTATAGGCCTCTATGGCTACACCTTC.

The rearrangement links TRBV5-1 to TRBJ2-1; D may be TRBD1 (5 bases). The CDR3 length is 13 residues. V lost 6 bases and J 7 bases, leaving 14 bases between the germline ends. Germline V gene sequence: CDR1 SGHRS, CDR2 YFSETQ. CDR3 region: CASTIDRSNEQFF. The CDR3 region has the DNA TGCGCCAGCACGATCGACAGATCGAATGAGCAGTTCTTC. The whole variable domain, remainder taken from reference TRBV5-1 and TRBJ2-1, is KAGVTQTPRYLIKTRGQQVTLSCSPISGHRSVSWYQQTPGQGLQFLFEYFSETQRNKGNFPGRFSGRQFSNSRSEMNVSTLELGDSALYLCASTIDRSNEQFFGPGTRLTVL.

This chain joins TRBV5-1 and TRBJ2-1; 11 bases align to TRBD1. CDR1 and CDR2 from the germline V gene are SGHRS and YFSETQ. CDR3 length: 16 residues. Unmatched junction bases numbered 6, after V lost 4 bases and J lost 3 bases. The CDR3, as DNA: TGCGCCAGCAGCACGGGCGGGACAGGGGGCTACAATGAGCAGTTCTTC. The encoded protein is CASSTGGTGGYNEQFF.

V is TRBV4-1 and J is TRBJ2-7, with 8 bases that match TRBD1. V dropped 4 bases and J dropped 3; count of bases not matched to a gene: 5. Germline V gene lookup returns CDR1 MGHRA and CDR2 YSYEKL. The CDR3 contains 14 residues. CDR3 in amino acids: CASSPDRGNYEQYF. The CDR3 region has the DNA TGCGCCAGCAGCCCCGACAGGGGAAACTACGAGCAGTACTTC.

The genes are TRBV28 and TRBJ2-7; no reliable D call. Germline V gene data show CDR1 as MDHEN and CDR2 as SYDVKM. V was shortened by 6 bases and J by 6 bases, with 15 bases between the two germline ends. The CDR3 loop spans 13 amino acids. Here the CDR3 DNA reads TGTGCCAGCAGCTACCCCACAGTTGCCGAGCAGTACTTC. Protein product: CASSYPTVAEQYF.

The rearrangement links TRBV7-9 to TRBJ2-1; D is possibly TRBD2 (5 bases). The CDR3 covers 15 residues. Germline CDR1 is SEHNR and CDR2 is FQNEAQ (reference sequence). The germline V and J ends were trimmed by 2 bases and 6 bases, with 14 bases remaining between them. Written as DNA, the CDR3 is TGTGCCAGCAGCTTATATGGCGGGCACGGCAATGAGCAGTTCTTC. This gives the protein CASSLYGGHGNEQFF.

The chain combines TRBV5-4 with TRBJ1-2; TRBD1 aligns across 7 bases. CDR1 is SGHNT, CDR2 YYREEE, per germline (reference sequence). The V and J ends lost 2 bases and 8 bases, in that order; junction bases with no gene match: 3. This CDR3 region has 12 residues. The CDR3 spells CASSFNRGGYTF. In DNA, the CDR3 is TGTGCCAGCAGCTTCAACAGGGGAGGCTACACCTTC. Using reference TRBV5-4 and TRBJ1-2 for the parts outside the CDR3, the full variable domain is ETGVTQSPTHLIKTRGQQVTLRCSSQSGHNTVSWYQQALGQGPQFIFQYYREEENGRGNFPPRFSGLQFPNYSSELNVNALELDDSALYLCASSFNRGGYTFGSGTRLTVV.

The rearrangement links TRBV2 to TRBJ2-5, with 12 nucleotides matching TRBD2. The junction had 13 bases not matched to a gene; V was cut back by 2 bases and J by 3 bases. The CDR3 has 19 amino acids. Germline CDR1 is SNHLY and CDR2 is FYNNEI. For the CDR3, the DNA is TGTGCCAGCAGTGAATTATGGGCTAGCGGGAGGGCCCACGAAGAGACCCAGTACTTC. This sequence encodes CASSELWASGRAHEETQYF.

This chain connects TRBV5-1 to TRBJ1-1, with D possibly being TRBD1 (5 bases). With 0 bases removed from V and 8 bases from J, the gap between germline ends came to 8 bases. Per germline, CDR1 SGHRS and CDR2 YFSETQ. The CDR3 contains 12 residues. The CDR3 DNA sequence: TGCGCCAGCAGCTTGGGACAGAGGGAAGCTTTCTTT. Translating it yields CASSLGQREAFF.

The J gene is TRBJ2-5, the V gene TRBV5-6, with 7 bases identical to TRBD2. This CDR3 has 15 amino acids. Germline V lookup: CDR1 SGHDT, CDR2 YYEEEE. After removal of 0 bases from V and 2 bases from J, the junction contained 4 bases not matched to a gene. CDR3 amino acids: CASSLGLAVQETQYF. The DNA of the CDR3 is TGTGCCAGCAGCTTGGGACTAGCCGTACAAGAGACCCAGTACTTC.

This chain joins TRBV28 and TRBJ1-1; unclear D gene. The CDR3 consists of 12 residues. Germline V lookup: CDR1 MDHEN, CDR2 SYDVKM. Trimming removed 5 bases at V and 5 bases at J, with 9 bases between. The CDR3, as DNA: TGTGCCAGCAGTGGAGGACGGACTGAAGCTTTCTTT. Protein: CASSGGRTEAFF. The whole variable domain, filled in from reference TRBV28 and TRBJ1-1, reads DVKVTQSSRYLVKRTGEKVFLECVQDMDHENMFWYRQDPGLGLRLIYFSYDVKMKEKGDIPEGYSVSREKKERFSLILESASTNQTSMYLCASSGGRTEAFFGQGTRLTVV.

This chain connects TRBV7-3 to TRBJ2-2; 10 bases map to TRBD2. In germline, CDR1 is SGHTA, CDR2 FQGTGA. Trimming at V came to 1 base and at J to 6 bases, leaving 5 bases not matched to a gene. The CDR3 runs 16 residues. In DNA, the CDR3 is TGTGCCAGCAGCTTAATGGCTCTAGCGGGGGCCGGGGAGCTGTTTTTT. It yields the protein CASSLMALAGAGELFF. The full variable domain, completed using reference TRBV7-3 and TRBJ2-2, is GAGVSQTPSNKVTEKGKYVELRCDPISGHTALYWYRQSLGQGPEFLIYFQGTGAADDSGLPNDRFFAVRPEGSVSTLKIQRTERGDSAVYLCASSLMALAGAGELFFGEGSRLTVL.

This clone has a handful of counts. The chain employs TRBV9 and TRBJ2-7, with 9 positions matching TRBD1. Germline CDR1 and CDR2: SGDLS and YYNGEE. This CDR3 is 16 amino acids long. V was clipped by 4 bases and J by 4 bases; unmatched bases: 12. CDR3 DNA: TGTGCCAGCAGCCCCCGGCAGGGACAGGGCGGTTACGAGCAGTACTTC. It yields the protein CASSPRQGQGGYEQYF.

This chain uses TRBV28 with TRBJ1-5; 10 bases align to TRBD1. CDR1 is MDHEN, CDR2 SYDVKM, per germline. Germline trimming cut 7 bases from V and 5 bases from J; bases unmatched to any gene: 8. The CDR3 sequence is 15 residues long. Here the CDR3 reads CASTTWTGGYQPQHF. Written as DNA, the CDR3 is TGTGCCAGCACCACTTGGACAGGGGGATATCAGCCCCAGCATTTT.

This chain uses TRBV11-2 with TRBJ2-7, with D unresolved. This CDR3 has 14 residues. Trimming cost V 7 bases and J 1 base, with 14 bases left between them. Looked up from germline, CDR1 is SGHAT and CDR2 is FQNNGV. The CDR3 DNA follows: TGTGCCAGCAACTACGTCCGATCTTCCTACGAGCAGTACTTC. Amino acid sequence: CASNYVRSSYEQYF.

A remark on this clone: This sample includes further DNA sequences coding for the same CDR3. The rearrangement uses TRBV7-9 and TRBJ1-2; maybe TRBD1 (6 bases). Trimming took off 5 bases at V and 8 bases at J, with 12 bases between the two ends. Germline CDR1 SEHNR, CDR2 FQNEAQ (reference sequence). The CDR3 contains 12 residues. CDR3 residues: CASSLGGGGYTF. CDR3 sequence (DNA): TGTGCCAGCAGCCTGGGAGGGGGAGGCTACACCTTC.

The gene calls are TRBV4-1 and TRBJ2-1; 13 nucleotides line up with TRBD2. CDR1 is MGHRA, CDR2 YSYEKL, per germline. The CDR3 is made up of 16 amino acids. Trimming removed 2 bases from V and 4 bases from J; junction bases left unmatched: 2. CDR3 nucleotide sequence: TGCGCCAGCAGCCAAAAGGGACTAGCGGGGTACAATGAGCAGTTCTTC. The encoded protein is CASSQKGLAGYNEQFF.

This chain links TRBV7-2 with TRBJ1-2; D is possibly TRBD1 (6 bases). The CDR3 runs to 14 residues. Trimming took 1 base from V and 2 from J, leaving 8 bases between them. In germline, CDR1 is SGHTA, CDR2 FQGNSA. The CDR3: CASSLVGTNYGYTF. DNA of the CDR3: TGTGCCAGCAGCTTAGTTGGGACAAACTATGGCTACACCTTC.

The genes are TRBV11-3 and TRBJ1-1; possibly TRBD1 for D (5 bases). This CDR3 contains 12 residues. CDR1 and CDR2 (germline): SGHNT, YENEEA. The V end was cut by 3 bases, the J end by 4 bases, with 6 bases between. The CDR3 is CASSLGLTEAFF. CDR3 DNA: TGTGCCAGCAGCTTGGGGCTCACTGAAGCTTTCTTT.

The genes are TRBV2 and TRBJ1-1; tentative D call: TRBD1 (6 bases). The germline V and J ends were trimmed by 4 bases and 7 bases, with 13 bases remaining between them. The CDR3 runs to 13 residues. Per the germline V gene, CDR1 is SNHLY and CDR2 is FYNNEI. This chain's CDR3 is CASSVGAPLEAFF. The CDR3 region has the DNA TGTGCCAGCAGTGTGGGGGCACCCCTTGAAGCTTTCTTT.